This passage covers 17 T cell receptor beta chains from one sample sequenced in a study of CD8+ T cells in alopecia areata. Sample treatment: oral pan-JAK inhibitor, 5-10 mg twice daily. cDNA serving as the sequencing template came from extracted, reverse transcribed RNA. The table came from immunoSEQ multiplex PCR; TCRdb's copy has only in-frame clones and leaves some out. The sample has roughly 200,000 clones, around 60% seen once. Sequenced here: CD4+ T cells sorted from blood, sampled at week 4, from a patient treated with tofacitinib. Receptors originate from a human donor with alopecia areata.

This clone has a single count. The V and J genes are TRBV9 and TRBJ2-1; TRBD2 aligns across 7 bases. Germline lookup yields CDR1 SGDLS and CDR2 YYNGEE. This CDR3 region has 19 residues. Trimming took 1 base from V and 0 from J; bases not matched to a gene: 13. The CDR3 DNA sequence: TGTGCCAGCAGCGTATCGATCCCTGGGGGGGGAAGCTCCTACAATGAGCAGTTCTTC. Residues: CASSVSIPGGGSSYNEQFF.

The CDR3 spells CAWSVKVELFF. The CDR3 coding sequence is TGTGCCTGGAGTGTAAAAGTGGAACTGTTTTTT. J is TRBJ1-4 and V is TRBV30; D is unresolved. This CDR3 region has 11 residues. From germline, CDR1 is GTSNPN and CDR2 SVGIG (reference sequence). V gave up 0 bases and J gave up 12 bases, with 8 bases separating them.

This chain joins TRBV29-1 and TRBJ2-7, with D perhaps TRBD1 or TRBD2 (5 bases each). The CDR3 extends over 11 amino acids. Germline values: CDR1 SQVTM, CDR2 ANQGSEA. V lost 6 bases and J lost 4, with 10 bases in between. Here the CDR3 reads CSVGTGYEQYF. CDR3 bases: TGCAGCGTCGGGACGGGTTACGAGCAGTACTTC.

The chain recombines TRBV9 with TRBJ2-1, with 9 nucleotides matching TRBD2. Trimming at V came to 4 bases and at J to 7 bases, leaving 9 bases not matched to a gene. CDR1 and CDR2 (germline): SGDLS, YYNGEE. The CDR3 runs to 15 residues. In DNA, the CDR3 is TGTGCCAGCAGCCTCGGGCCGGCGGGGGGGAATGAGCAGTTCTTC. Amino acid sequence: CASSLGPAGGNEQFF.

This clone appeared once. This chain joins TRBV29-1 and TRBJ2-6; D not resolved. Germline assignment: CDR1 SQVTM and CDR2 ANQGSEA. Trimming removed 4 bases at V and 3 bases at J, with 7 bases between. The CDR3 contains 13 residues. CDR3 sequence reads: CSVGVGGANVLTF. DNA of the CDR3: TGCAGCGTTGGGGTAGGTGGGGCCAACGTCCTGACTTTC.

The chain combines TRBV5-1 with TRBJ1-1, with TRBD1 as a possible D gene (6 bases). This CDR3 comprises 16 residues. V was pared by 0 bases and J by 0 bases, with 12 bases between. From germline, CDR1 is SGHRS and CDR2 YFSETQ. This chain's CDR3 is CASSLGQGRLNTEAFF. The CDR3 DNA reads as TGCGCCAGCAGCTTGGGTCAGGGGAGGTTGAACACTGAAGCTTTCTTT.

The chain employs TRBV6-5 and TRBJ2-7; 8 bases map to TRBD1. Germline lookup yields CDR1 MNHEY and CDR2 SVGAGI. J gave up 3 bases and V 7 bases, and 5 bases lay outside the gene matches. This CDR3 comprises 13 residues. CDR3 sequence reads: CASTRGTGYEQYF. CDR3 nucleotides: TGTGCCAGCACCCGAGGGACAGGCTACGAGCAGTACTTC.

The CDR3 nucleotides are TGTGCCTGGAATTGGGCAGCCACAGATACGCAGTATTTT. Amino acids: CAWNWAATDTQYF. The V gene is TRBV30, the J gene TRBJ2-3, with no clear D. Per germline, CDR1 GTSNPN and CDR2 SVGIG (reference sequence). Deletions cut 4 bases from V and 2 bases from J, with 10 bases between. This CDR3 spans 13 amino acids.

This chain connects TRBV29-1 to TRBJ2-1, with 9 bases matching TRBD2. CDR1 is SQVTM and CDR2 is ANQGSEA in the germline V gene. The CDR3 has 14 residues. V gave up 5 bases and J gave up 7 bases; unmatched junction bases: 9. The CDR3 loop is CSVPAGGQVNEQFF. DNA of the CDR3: TGCAGCGTTCCCGCGGGGGGGCAGGTGAATGAGCAGTTCTTC.

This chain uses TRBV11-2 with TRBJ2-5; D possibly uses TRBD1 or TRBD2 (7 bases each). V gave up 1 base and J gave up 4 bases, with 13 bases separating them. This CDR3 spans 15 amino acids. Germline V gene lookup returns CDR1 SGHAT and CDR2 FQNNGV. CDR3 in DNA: TGTGCCAGCAGCTTAGGTCTCAGGGGGGGAGAGACCCAGTACTTC. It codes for CASSLGLRGGETQYF.

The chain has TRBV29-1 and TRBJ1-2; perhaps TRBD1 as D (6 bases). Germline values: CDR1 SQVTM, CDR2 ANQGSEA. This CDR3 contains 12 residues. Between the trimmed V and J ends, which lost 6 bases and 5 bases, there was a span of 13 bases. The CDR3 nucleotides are TGCAGCGTGGACAGACTGATTTATGGCTACACCTTC. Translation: CSVDRLIYGYTF.

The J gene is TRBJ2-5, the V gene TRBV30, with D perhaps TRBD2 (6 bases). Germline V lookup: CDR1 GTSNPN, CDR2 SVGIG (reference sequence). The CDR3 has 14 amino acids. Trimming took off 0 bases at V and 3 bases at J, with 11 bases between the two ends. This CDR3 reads CAWSVPGVEETQYF. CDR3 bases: TGTGCCTGGAGTGTACCGGGGGTAGAAGAGACCCAGTACTTC.

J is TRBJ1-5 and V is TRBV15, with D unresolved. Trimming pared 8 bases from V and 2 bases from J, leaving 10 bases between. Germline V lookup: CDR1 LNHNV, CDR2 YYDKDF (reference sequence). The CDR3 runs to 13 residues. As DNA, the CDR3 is TGTGCCACCGGGGTTCGAGGCAATCAGCCCCAGCATTTT. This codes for CATGVRGNQPQHF.

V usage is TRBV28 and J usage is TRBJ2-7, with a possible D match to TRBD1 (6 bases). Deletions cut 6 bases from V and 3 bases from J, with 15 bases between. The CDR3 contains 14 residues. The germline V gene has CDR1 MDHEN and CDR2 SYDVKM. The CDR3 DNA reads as TGTGCCAGCAGGCAAGCAGGGGAACACTACGAGCAGTACTTC. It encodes CASRQAGEHYEQYF.

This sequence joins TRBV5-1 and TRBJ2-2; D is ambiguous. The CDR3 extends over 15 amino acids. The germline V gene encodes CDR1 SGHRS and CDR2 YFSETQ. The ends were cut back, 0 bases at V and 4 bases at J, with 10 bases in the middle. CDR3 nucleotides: TGCGCCAGCAGCTTGGCCGGGCTCTCCACCGGGGAGCTGTTTTTT. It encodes CASSLAGLSTGELFF.

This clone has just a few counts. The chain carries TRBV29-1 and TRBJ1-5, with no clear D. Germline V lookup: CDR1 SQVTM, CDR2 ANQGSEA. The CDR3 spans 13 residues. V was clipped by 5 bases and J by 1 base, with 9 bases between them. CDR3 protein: CSVIGQSNQPQHF. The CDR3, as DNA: TGCAGCGTTATAGGGCAGAGCAATCAGCCCCAGCATTTT.

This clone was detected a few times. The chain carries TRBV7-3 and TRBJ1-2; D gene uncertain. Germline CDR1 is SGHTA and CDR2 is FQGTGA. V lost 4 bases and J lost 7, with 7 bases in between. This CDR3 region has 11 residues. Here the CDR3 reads CASSSQAGYTF. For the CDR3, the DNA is TGTGCCAGCAGCTCCCAGGCTGGCTACACCTTC.